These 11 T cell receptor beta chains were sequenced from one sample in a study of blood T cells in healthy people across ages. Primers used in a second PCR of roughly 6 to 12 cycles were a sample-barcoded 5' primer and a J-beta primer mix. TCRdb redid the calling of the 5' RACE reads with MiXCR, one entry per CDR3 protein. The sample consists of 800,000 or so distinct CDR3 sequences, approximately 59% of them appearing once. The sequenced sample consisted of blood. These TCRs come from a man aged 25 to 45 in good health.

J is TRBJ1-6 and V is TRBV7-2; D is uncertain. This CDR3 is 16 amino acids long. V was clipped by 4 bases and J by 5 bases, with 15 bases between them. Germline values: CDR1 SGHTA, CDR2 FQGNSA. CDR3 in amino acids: CASSSHGGADNSPLHF. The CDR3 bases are TGTGCCAGCAGCTCCCATGGAGGAGCTGATAATTCACCCCTCCACTTT.

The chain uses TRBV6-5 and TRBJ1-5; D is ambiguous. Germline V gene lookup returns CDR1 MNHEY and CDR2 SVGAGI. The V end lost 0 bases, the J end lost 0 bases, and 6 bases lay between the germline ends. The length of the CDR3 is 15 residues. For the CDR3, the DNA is TGTGCCAGCAGTTACTCGTTTGTTAGCAATCAGCCCCAGCATTTT. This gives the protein CASSYSFVSNQPQHF.

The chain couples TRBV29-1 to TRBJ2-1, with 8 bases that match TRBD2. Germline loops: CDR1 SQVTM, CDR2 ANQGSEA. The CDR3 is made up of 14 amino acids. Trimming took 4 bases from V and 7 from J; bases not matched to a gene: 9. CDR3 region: CSVVYSGVINEQFF. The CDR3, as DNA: TGCAGCGTTGTCTATAGCGGGGTAATTAATGAGCAGTTCTTC.

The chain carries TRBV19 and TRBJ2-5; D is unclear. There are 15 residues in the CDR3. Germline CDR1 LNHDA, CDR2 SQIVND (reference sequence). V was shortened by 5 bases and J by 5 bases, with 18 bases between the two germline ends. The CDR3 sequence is CASSPATNQRETQYF. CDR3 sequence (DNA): TGTGCCAGTAGTCCCGCGACCAACCAAAGGGAGACCCAGTACTTC.

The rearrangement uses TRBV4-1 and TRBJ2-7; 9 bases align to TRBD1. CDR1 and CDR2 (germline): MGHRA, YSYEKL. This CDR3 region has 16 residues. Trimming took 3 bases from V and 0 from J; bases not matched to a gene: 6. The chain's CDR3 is CASSHAPGQGSYEQYF. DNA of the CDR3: TGCGCCAGCAGCCACGCTCCGGGACAGGGCTCCTACGAGCAGTACTTC.

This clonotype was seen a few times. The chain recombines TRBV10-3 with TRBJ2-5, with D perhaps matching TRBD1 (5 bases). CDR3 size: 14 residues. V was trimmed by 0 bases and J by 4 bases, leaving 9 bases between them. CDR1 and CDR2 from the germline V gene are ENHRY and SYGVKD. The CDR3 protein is CAISESVGLETQYF. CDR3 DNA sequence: TGTGCCATCAGTGAGTCGGTGGGGCTAGAGACCCAGTACTTC.

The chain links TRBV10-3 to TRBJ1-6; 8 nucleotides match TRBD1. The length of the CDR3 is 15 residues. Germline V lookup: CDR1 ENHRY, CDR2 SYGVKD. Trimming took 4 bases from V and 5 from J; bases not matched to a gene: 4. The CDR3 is CAISGTGLHNSPLHF. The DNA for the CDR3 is TGTGCCATCAGTGGGACAGGGTTGCATAATTCACCCCTCCACTTT.

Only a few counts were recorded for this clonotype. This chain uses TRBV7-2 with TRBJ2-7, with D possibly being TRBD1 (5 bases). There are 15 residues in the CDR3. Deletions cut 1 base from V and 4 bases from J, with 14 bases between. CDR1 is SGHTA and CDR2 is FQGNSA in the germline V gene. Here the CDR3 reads CASSLVWQGEYEQYF. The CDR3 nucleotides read TGTGCCAGCAGCTTAGTATGGCAGGGCGAATACGAGCAGTACTTC.

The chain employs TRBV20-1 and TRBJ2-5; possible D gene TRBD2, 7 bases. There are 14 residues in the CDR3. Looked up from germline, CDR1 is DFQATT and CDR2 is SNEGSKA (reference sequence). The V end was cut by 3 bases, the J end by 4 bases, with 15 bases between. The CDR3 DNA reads TGCAGTGCTAGTGACGGGGGGCTGGGAGAGACCCAGTACTTC. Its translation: CSASDGGLGETQYF.

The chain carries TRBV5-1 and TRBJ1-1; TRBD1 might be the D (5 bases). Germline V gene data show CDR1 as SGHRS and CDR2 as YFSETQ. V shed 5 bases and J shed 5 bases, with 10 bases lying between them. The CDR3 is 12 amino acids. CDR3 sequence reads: CASRQGETEAFF. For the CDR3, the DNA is TGCGCCAGCAGGCAGGGAGAAACTGAAGCTTTCTTT.

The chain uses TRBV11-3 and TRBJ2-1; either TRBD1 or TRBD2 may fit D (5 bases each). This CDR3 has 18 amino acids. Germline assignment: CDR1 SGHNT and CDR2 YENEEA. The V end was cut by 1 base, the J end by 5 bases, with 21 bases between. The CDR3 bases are TGTGCCAGCAGCTTAGGAGGGTTTGTAGGGACCCCGAACAATGAGCAGTTCTTC. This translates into CASSLGGFVGTPNNEQFF.